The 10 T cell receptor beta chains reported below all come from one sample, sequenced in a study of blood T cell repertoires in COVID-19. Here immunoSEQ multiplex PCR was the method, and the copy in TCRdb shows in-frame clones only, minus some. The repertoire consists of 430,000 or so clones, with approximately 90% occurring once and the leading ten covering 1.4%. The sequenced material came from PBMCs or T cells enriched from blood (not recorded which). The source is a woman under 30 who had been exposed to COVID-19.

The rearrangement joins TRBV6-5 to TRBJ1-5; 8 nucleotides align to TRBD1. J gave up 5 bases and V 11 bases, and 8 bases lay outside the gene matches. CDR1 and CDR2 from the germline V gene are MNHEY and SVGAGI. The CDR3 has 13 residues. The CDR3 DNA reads TGTGCCGGTCGGACAGGGTTCCATCAGCCCCAGCATTTT. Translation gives CAGRTGFHQPQHF.

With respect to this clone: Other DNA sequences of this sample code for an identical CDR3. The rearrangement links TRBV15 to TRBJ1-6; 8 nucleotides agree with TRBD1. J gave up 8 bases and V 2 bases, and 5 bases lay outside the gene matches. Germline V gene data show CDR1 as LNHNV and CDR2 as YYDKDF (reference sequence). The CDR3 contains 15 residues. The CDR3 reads CATSRRGQGDSPLHF. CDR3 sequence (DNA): TGTGCCACCAGCAGAAGAGGACAGGGTGATTCACCCCTCCACTTT.

In nucleotides, the CDR3 is TGTGCCAGCAGCTTTGGGGGGACTAATGAAAAACTGTTTTTT. This gives the protein CASSFGGTNEKLFF. V gene TRBV7-2 combines with J gene TRBJ1-4; D might be TRBD1 (5 bases). V lost 3 bases to trimming and J lost 2 bases, with 7 bases between them. Germline CDR1 is SGHTA and CDR2 is FQGNSA. The CDR3 loop spans 14 amino acids.

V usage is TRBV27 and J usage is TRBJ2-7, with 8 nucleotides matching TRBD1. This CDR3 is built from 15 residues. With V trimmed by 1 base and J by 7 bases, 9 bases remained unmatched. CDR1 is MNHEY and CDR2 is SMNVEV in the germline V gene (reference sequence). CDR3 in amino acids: CASSLYWQGAGEQYF. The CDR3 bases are TGTGCCAGCAGTTTATACTGGCAGGGGGCCGGGGAGCAGTACTTC.

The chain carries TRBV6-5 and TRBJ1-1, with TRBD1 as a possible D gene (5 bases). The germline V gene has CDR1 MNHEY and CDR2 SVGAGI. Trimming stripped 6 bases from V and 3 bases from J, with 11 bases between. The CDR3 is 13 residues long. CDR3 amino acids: CASRFDRDTEAFF. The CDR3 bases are TGTGCCAGCAGGTTTGACAGAGACACTGAAGCTTTCTTT.

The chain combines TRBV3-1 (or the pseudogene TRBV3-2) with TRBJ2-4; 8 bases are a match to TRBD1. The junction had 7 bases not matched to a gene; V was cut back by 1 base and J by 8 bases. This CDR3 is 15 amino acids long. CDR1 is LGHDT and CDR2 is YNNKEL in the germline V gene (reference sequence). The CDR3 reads CASSQVRDRWDIQYF. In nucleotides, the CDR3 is TGTGCCAGCAGCCAAGTCCGGGACAGGTGGGACATTCAGTACTTC.

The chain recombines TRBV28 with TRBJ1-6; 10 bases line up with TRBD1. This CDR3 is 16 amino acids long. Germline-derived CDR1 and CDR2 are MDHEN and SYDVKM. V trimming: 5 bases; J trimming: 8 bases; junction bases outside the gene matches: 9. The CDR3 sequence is CASSRFDRGRHSPLHF. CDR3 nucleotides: TGTGCCAGCAGTCGATTCGACAGGGGGCGTCATTCACCCCTCCACTTT.

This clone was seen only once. The CDR3: CASSPERSTDTQYF. CDR3 nucleotides: TGTGCCAGCAGTCCTGAGCGGAGCACAGATACGCAGTATTTT. The chain links TRBV2 to TRBJ2-3, with D perhaps matching TRBD2 (5 bases). CDR3 size: 14 residues. Germline values: CDR1 SNHLY, CDR2 FYNNEI. The V and J ends lost 5 bases and 0 bases respectively, with 9 bases between them. The whole variable domain, remainder taken from reference TRBV2 and TRBJ2-3, is EPEVTQTPSHQVTQMGQEVILRCVPISNHLYFYWYRQILGQKVEFLVSFYNNEISEKSEIFDDQFSVERPDGSNFTLKIRSTKLEDSAMYFCASSPERSTDTQYFGPGTRLTVL.

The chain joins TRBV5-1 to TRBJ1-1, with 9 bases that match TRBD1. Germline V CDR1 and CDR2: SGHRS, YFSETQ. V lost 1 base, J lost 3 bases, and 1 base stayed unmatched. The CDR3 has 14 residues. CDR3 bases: TGCGCCAGCAGCTTGACAGGGGGCGACACTGAAGCTTTCTTT. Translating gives CASSLTGGDTEAFF. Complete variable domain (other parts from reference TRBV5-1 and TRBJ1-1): KAGVTQTPRYLIKTRGQQVTLSCSPISGHRSVSWYQQTPGQGLQFLFEYFSETQRNKGNFPGRFSGRQFSNSRSEMNVSTLELGDSALYLCASSLTGGDTEAFFGQGTRLTVV.

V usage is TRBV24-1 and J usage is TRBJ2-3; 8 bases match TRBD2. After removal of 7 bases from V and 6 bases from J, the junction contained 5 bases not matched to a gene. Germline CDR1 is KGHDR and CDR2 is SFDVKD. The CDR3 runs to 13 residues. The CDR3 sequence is CATSLTSGDTQYF. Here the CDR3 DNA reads TGTGCCACCAGCCTTACTAGCGGTGATACGCAGTATTTT.